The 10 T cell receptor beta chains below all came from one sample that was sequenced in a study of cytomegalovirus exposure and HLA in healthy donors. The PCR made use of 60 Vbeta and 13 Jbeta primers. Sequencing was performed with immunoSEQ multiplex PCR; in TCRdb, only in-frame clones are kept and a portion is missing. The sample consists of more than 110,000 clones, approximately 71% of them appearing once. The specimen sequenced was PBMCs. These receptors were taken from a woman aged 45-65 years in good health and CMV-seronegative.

The CDR3 nucleotides read TGTGCCAGCAGCCTGGACAGGGCCAATACGATGAACACTGAAGCTTTCTTT. Translation gives CASSLDRANTMNTEAFF. This chain joins TRBV2 and TRBJ1-1; 8 bases fit TRBD1. The J segment lost 0 bases and the V segment lost 6 bases, leaving 12 bases of the junction unmatched. This CDR3 spans 17 amino acids. Looked up from germline, CDR1 is SNHLY and CDR2 is FYNNEI.

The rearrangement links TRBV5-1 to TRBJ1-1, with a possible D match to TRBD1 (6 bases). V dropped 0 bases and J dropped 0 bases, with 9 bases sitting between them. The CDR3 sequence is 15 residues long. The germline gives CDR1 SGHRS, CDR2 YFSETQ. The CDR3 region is CASSLDGTMNTEAFF. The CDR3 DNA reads TGCGCCAGCAGCTTGGATGGGACAATGAACACTGAAGCTTTCTTT.

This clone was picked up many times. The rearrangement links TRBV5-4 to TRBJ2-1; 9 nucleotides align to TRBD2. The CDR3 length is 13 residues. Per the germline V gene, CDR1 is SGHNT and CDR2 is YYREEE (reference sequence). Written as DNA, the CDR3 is TGTGCAGCATCCGGGACTAGCTTCGATGAGCAGTTCTTC. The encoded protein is CAASGTSFDEQFF. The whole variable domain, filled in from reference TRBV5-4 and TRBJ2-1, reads ETGVTQSPTHLIKTRGQQVTLRCSSQSGHNTVSWYQQALGQGPQFIFQYYREEENGRGNFPPRFSGLQFPNYSSELNVNALELDDSALYLCAASGTSFDEQFFGPGTRLTVL.

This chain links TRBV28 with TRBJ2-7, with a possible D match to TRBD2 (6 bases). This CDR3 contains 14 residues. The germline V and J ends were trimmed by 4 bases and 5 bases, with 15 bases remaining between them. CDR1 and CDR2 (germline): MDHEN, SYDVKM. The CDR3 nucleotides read TGTGCCAGCAGTTCCCTCTTCGGAGGGAACGAGCAGTACTTC. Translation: CASSSLFGGNEQYF.

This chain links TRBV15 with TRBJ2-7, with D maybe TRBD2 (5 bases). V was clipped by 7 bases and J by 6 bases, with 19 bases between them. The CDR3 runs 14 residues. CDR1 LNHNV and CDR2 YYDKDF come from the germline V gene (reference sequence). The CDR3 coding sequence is TGTGCCACCAACACGGGGATAGGGTCAGCCGAGCAGTACTTC. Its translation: CATNTGIGSAEQYF.

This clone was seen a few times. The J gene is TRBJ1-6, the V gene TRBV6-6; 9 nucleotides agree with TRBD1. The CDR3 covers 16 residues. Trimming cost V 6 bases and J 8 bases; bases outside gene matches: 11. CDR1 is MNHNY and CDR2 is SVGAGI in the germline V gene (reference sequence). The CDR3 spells CASRKDRGKRYSPLHF. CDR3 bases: TGTGCCAGCAGAAAGGACAGGGGAAAACGATATTCACCCCTCCACTTT.

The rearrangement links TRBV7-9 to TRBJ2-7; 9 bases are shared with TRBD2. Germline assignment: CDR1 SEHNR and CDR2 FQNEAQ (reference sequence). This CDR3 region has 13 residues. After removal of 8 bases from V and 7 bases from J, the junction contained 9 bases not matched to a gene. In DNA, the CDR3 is TGTGCCAGCGGCGTCCAGCGGGGGGTTGAGCAGTACTTC. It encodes CASGVQRGVEQYF.

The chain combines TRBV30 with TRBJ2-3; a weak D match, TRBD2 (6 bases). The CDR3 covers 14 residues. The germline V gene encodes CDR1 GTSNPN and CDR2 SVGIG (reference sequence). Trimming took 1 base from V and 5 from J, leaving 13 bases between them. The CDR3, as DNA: TGTGCCTGGAGTGGGGCAGTAGCGGTAGATACGCAGTATTTT. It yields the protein CAWSGAVAVDTQYF.

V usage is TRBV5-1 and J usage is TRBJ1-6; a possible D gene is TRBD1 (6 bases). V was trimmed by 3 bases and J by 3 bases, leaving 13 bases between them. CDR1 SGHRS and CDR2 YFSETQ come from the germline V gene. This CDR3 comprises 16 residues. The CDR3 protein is CASSSGQHFYNSPLHF. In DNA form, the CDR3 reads TGCGCCAGCAGCTCTGGACAGCACTTCTATAATTCACCCCTCCACTTT.

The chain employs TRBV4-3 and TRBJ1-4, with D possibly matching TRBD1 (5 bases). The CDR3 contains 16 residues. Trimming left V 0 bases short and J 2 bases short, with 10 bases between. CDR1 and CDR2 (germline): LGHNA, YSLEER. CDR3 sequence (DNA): TGCGCCAGCAGCCAAGATTTGGGGCTTACTAATGAAAAACTGTTTTTT. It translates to CASSQDLGLTNEKLFF.